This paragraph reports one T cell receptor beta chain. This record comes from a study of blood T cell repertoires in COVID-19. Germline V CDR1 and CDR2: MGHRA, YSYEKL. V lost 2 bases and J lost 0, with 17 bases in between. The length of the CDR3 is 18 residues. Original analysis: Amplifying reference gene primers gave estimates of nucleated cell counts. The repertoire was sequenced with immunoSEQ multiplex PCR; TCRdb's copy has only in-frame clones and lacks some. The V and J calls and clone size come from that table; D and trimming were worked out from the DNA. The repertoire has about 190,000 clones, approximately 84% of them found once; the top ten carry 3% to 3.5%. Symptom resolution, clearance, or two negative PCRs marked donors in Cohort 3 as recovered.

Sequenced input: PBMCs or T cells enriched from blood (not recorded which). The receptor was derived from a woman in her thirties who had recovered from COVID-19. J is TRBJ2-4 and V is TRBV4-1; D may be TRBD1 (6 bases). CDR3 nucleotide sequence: TGCGCCAGCAGCCAACCAGGGGAACGGAGGTTAGCCAAAAACATTCAGTACTTC. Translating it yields CASSQPGERRLAKNIQYF.